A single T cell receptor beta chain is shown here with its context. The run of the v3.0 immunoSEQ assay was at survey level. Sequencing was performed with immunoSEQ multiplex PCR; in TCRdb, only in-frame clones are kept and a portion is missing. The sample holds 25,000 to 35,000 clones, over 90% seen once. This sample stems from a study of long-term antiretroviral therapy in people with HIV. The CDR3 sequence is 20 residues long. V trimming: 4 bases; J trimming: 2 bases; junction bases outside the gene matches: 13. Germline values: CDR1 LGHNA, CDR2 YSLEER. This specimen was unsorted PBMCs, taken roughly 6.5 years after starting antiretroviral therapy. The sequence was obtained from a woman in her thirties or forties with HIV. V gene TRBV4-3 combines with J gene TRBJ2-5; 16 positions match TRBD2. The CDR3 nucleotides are TGCGCCAGCAGCCGCACCCCCGGGACTAGCGGGGGGGCCCCGCAAGAGACCCAGTACTTC. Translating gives CASSRTPGTSGGAPQETQYF.